This T cell receptor (beta chain) emerged from a study of blood T cell repertoires in COVID-19. About the research overall: Whether acute or convalescent, the COVID-19 samples came from the United States, Italy and Spain. T cells, B-cell-depleted T cells, or PBMCs supplied cDNA or gDNA.

As originally analysed: Quantification of nucleated cells was approximated via reference gene primer amplification. Libraries were prepared by immunoSEQ multiplex PCR; TCRdb keeps only in-frame clonotypes and omits some of them. V and J calls and clone size are those listed in that table; D and trimming were worked out from the DNA. The table has some 49,000 clones, approximately 80% seen once. V gave up 2 bases and J gave up 4 bases; unmatched junction bases: 12. From germline, CDR1 is KGHSH and CDR2 LQKENI. The CDR3 is made up of 18 amino acids. The Seattle patients joined while their infection was active and were tracked longitudinally afterward.

Sample: peripheral blood. The source of this sequence is a woman older than 75 with COVID-19, enrolled during active disease. The rearrangement uses TRBV18 and TRBJ1-3; 9 nucleotides line up with TRBD1. The CDR3 coding sequence is TGTGCCAGCTCACCAATTGCTCCGGGACAGGGAGTAGGAAACACCATATATTTT. Amino acid sequence: CASSPIAPGQGVGNTIYF. The full variable domain, rest sourced from reference TRBV18 and TRBJ1-3, is NAGVMQNPRHLVRRRGQEARLRCSPMKGHSHVYWYRQLPEEGLKFMVYLQKENIIDESGMPKERFSAEFPKEGPSILRIQQVVRGDSAAYFCASSPIAPGQGVGNTIYFGEGSWLTVV.